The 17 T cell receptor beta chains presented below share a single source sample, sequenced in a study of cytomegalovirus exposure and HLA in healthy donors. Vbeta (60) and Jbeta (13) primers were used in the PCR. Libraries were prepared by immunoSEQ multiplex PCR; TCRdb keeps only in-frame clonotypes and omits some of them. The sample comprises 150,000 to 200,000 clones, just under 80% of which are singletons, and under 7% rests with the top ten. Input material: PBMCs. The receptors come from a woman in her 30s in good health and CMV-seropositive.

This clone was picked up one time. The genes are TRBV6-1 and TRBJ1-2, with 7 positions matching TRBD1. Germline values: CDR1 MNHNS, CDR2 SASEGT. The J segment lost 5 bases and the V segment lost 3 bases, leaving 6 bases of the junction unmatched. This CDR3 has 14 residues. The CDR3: CASSETGLRYGYTF. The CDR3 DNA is TGTGCCAGCAGTGAGACAGGGCTTAGGTATGGCTACACCTTC.

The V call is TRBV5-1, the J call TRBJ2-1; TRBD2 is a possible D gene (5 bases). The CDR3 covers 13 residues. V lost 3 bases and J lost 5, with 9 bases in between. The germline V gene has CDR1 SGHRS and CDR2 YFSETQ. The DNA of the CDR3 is TGCGCCAGCAGCTCGGGGAGAAACAATGAGCAGTTCTTC. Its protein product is CASSSGRNNEQFF. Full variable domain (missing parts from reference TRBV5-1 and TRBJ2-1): KAGVTQTPRYLIKTRGQQVTLSCSPISGHRSVSWYQQTPGQGLQFLFEYFSETQRNKGNFPGRFSGRQFSNSRSEMNVSTLELGDSALYLCASSSGRNNEQFFGPGTRLTVL.

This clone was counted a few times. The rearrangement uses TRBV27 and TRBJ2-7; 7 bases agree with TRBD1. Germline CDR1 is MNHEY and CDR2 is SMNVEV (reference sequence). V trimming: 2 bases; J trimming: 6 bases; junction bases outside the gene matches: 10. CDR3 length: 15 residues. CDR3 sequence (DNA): TGTGCCAGCAGTTTAACAGGGGCCCTCACGGGCGAGCAGTACTTC. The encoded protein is CASSLTGALTGEQYF.

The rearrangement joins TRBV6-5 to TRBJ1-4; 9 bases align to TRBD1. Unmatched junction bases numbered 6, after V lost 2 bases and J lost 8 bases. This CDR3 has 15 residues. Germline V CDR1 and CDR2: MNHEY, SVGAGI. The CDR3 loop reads CASSYTGGVGEKLFF. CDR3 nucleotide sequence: TGTGCCAGCAGTTACACAGGGGGCGTAGGGGAAAAACTGTTTTTT.

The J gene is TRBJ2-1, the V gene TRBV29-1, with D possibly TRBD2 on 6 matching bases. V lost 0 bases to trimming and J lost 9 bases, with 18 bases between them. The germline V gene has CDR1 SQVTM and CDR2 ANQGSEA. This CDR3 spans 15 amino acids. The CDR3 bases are TGCAGCGTTGAAGATCCGACTAGGAGTTTACGTGAGCAGTTCTTC. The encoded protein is CSVEDPTRSLREQFF.

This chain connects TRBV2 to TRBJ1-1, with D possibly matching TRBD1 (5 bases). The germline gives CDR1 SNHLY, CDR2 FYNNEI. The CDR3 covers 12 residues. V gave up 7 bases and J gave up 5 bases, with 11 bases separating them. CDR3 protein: CASTGDSTEAFF. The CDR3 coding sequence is TGTGCCAGCACGGGGGATTCGACTGAAGCTTTCTTT.

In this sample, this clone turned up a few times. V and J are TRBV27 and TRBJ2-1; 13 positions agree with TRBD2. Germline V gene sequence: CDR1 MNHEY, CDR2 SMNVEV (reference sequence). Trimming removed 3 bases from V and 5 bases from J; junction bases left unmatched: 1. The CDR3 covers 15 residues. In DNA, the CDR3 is TGTGCCAGCAGTTTCGGGACTAGCGGGGACAATGAGCAGTTCTTC. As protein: CASSFGTSGDNEQFF.

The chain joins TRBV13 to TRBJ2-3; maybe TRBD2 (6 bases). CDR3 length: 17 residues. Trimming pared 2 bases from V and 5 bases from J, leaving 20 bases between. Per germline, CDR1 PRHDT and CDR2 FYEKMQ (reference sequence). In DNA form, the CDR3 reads TGTGCCAGCAGCTTAAAAGTGACGGGACTCGAAGGAGATACGCAGTATTTT. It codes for CASSLKVTGLEGDTQYF.

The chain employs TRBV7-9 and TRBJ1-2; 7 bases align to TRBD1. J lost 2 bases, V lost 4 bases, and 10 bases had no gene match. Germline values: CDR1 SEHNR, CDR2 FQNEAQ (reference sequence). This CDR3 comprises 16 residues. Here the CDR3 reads CASSSGLGQTNYGYTF. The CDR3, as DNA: TGTGCCAGCAGCTCGGGGTTGGGACAGACAAACTATGGCTACACCTTC.

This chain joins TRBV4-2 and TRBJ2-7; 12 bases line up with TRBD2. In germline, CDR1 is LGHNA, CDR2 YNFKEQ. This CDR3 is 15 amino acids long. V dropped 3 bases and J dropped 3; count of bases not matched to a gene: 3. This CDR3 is CASSHTSGGLYEQYF. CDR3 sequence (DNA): TGTGCCAGCAGCCACACTAGCGGGGGGCTCTACGAGCAGTACTTC.

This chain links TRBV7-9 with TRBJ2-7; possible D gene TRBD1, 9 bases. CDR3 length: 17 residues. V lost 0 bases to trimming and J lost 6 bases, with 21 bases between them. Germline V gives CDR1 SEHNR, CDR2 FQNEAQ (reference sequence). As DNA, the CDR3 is TGTGCCAGCAGCTTAGCCCCACGGACAGGGGCGGGGGGCGAGCAGTACTTC. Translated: CASSLAPRTGAGGEQYF.

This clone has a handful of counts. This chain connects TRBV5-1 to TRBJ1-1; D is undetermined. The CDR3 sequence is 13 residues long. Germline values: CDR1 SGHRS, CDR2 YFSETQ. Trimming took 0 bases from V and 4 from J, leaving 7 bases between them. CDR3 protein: CASSLGGSTEAFF. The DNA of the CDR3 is TGCGCCAGCAGCTTGGGTGGCAGCACTGAAGCTTTCTTT.

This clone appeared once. CDR3 in amino acids: CASSITPNYGYTF. DNA of the CDR3: TGTGCCAGTAGTATAACACCGAACTATGGCTACACCTTC. The chain carries TRBV19 and TRBJ1-2; D is unresolved. V dropped 2 bases and J dropped 2 bases, with 6 bases sitting between them. CDR3 length: 13 residues. Germline V lookup: CDR1 LNHDA, CDR2 SQIVND (reference sequence). The whole variable domain, filled in from reference TRBV19 and TRBJ1-2, reads DGGITQSPKYLFRKEGQNVTLSCEQNLNHDAMYWYRQDPGQGLRLIYYSQIVNDFQKGDIAEGYSVSREKKESFPLTVTSAQKNPTAFYLCASSITPNYGYTFGSGTRLTVV.

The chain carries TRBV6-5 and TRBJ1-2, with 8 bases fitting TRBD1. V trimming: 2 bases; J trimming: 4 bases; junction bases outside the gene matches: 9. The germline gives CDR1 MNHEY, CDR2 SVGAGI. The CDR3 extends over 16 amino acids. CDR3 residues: CASSYRGQAGGYGYTF. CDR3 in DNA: TGTGCCAGCAGTTACAGGGGACAGGCCGGTGGCTATGGCTACACCTTC.

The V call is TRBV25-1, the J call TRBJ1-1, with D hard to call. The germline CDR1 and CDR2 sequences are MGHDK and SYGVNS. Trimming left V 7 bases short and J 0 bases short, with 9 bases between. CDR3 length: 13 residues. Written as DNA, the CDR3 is TGTGCCAGCACTGTCGGGGTGAACACTGAAGCTTTCTTT. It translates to CASTVGVNTEAFF.

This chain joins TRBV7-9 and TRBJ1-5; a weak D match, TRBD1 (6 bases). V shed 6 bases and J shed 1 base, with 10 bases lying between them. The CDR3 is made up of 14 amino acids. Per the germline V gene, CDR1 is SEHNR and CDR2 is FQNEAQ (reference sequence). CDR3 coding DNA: TGTGCCAGCAGTATGGGGGCGAGCAATCAGCCCCAGCATTTT. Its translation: CASSMGASNQPQHF.

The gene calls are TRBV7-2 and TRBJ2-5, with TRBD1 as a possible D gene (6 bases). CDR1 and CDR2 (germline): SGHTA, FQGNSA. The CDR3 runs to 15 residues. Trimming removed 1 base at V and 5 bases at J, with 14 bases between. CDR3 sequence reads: CASSLEPGRGETQYF. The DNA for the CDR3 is TGTGCCAGCAGCTTAGAGCCCGGCAGGGGCGAGACCCAGTACTTC.